The rows below give T cell receptor beta chains drawn from one sample of a study of graft-versus-host responses after intestinal transplantation. The repertoire was sequenced with immunoSEQ multiplex PCR; TCRdb's copy has only in-frame clones and lacks some. This sample has under 150,000 clones, with more than 80% found just once. What these receptors recognize is not known. The material sequenced was unstimulated CD4+ T cells sorted from spleen or lymph node cells, taken before intestinal transplant. Receptor source: a human donor who received an intestinal transplant. Each CDR3 is given with its conserved first and last residue.

V gene	CDR3 length	J gene	CDR3 protein
TRBV5-1	13	TRBJ2-5	CASSFSPQETQYF
TRBV11-3	16	TRBJ2-3	CASSLAGNSGMDTQYF
TRBV7-2	18	TRBJ2-3	CASSLTYSGQGGADTQYF
TRBV7-2	16	TRBJ2-1	CASSFPHASGPNEQFF
TRBV4-2	15	TRBJ2-7	CASSQEWSGVYEQYF
TRBV6-1	13	TRBJ1-1	CASSQSGSYEAFF
TRBV5-1	16	TRBJ1-4	CASGQGDGSDQEKLFF
TRBV5-1	13	TRBJ1-1	CASSLGGNTEAFF
TRBV9	13	TRBJ2-7	CASSVDPGIEQYF
TRBV2	13	TRBJ2-5	CASSVGTLETQYF
TRBV11-3	18	TRBJ1-3	CASSLDRLTRNSGNTIYF
TRBV9	14	TRBJ2-5	CASSPRGSMETQYF
TRBV11-3	15	TRBJ2-7	CASSLDGTGIHEQYF
TRBV7-9	12	TRBJ1-2	CASSLRGDGYTF
TRBV6-1	14	TRBJ2-5	CATILAGGMETQYF
TRBV29-1	15	TRBJ1-4	CSVGLAGGPNEKLFF
TRBV9	16	TRBJ2-2	CASSTTTGRNTGELFF
TRBV9	15	TRBJ2-5	CASSSSPDLRETQYF
TRBV18	18	TRBJ2-1	CASSPPFSGGATYNEQFF
TRBV7-9	13	TRBJ1-2	CASSFFEGYGYTF
TRBV5-1	12	TRBJ2-1	CASSLEGPEQFF
TRBV21-1	18	TRBJ2-7	CASSLPGGVEPPPGEQYF
TRBV7-3	15	TRBJ1-1	CASSLTGGVTSEAFF
TRBV11-3	16	TRBJ2-7	CASSFGTSGNSYEQYF
TRBV5-8	17	TRBJ2-6	CASSLPSRGPGANVLTF
TRBV4-1	15	TRBJ2-2	CASSQDARNTGELFF
TRBV6-6	13	TRBJ1-2	CASSYRPSYGYTF
TRBV6-5	13	TRBJ1-1	CASSYTGQREAFF
TRBV5-1	14	TRBJ2-3	CASSLAGSTDTQYF
TRBV6-1	13	TRBJ1-1	CASKGRMNTEAFF
TRBV19	13	TRBJ2-5	CASAPEGGETQYF
TRBV12-5	15	TRBJ2-3	CASGRTSGDTDTQYF
TRBV6-1	13	TRBJ2-3	CASSVPPLDTQYF
TRBV19	12	TRBJ1-1	CASSIQNTEAFF
TRBV21-1	15	TRBJ2-5	CASSKVDSSQETQYF
TRBV19	17	TRBJ2-6	CASSTGTGSSGANVLTF
TRBV10-3	18	TRBJ2-3	CASRGGLAGGTSTDTQYF
TRBV6-1	14	TRBJ2-3	CASRRTASTDTQYF
TRBV5-4	13	TRBJ2-7	CASSAPLSSEQYF
TRBV5-1	14	TRBJ1-1	CASSLGQSNTEAFF
TRBV7-9	12	TRBJ2-7	CASSLAAYEQYF
TRBV15	13	TRBJ2-1	CATSRDRSGRQFF
TRBV27	12	TRBJ2-7	CASAGSGREQYF
TRBV6-6	13	TRBJ2-1	CASSYFTWGEQFF
TRBV7-2	14	TRBJ2-5	CASSLRGRQETQYF
TRBV6-1	15	TRBJ1-3	CASILHPNSGNTIYF
TRBV10-1	13	NA	CASSESGRYEQYF
TRBV6-5	11	TRBJ2-3	CASTQGYTQYF
TRBV5-6	14	TRBJ1-2	CASSPVGTRYGYTF
TRBV19	16	TRBJ2-1	CASSTNGLSSYNEQFF
TRBV11-2	18	TRBJ2-2	CASSLRLAGGMNTGELFF
TRBV5-1	13	TRBJ1-1	CASSLGLNTEAFF
TRBV10-1	14	TRBJ1-1	CASRGGGKGTEAFF